One sample yielded the 5 T cell receptor beta chains listed below, sequenced in a study of blood T cells in healthy people across ages. Then a second PCR, running about 6 to 11 cycles, was carried out with a sample-barcoded 5' primer and a J-beta primer mix. TCRdb re-called the 5' RACE reads through MiXCR, storing one row per CDR3 protein. The sample holds about 2 million distinct CDR3 sequences, about 50% seen once. Sequencing was carried out using blood. These receptors were obtained from a woman aged 40-49 years in good health.

The table lists this clonotype with a count of one. This may be a read error: a much more frequent sequence differs by one nucleotide. The chain couples TRBV12-3 or TRBV12-4 to TRBJ2-5; 8 positions agree with TRBD2. The CDR3 spans 13 residues. The CDR3 loop is CASRPSGQETLYF. The CDR3 bases are TGTGCCAGCAGACCTAGCGGGCAAGAGACCCTGTACTTC.

V is TRBV15 and J is TRBJ2-7; no reliable D call. With the DNA end fitting TRBJ2-5 better, the J assignment may be wrong. CDR1 LNHNV and CDR2 YYDKDF come from the germline V gene (reference sequence). CDR3 length: 14 residues. CDR3 sequence reads: CATSLRVVAETQYF. The CDR3 DNA follows: TGTGCCACCAGCTTGAGAGTGGTAGCTGAGACCCAGTACTTC.

This clonotype was recorded at least ten times. This chain links TRBV12-3 or TRBV12-4 with TRBJ2-7; D not certain. The CDR3 runs to 14 residues. The V end lost 7 bases, the J end lost 3 bases, and 16 bases lay between the germline ends. The CDR3 bases are TGTGCCAGCACCCATAGCCAGACCCTCTACGAGCAGTACTTC. This translates into CASTHSQTLYEQYF.

This rearrangement joins TRBV6-6 to TRBJ1-2; TRBD1 is a possible D gene (5 bases). This CDR3 spans 12 amino acids. V was trimmed by 8 bases and J by 5 bases, leaving 12 bases between them. Germline CDR1 and CDR2: MNHNY and SVGAGI (reference sequence). CDR3 amino acids: CASGTSGYGYTF. The CDR3 nucleotides read TGTGCCAGCGGGACCTCGGGGTATGGCTACACCTTC.

This clonotype was seen only a few times. The chain joins TRBV5-1 to TRBJ2-7; D possibly corresponds to TRBD1 (5 bases). The germline V and J ends were trimmed by 2 bases and 1 base, with 10 bases remaining between them. The germline V gene has CDR1 SGHRS and CDR2 YFSETQ. This CDR3 has 14 residues. CDR3 DNA sequence: TGCGCCAGCAGCTTCGACAGTTCGTCCTACGAGCAGTACTTC. This encodes CASSFDSSSYEQYF. The complete variable domain, with remaining parts taken from reference TRBV5-1 and TRBJ2-7, reads KAGVTQTPRYLIKTRGQQVTLSCSPISGHRSVSWYQQTPGQGLQFLFEYFSETQRNKGNFPGRFSGRQFSNSRSEMNVSTLELGDSALYLCASSFDSSSYEQYFGPGTRLTVT.